The sequence of this TCR beta chain was determined in a study of blood T cells in healthy people across ages (dated by TCRdb to the mid-2010s). As for the study more broadly: In model experiments, roughly one uniquely barcoded TCR beta cDNA molecule per two T cells was captured by template switching. The study measured age-related changes in TCR beta repertoire diversity using deep sequencing normalized with unique cDNA molecular identifiers. Donors were grouped into four age groups: young (average roughly 17 years), middle-aged (over 35), aged (around 66) and long-lived (less than 85). Using the same blood draw, the study looked at two additional independent replicas of 1 million unique cDNA reads for two donors, one aged 18 to 30 and the other aged 80 or older.

General conclusions and limits of the study: Compared with the aged group, the long-lived group had more naive CD4+ T cells, fewer expanded clones and increased TCR diversity, a pattern suggesting age selection. Since profiling was done on bulk unsorted PBMCs, naive and antigen-experienced compartments could not be conclusively compared. Because donor CMV infection status was unknown, age-related changes in expanded clonotypes were potentially confounded. Total diversity estimates from one million sequenced T cells were considered lower bounds and underestimates. The percentage of naive T cells measured by flow cytometry correlated strongly with observed TCR beta diversity. Observed TCR beta diversity per million T cells fell roughly linearly with age, and a significant reduction was already apparent by age around 36.

Systemically healthy Caucasian individuals from Russia, some 40 in total and aged roughly 6 to 100 years, were included as donors. Roughly 9.5 milliliters of peripheral blood were drawn from each donor into EDTA-treated Vacutainer tubes. Ficoll-Paque density-gradient centrifugation was used to isolate PBMCs, with at least 6.5 million per sample. Total RNA was extracted from PBMCs with Trizol reagent, with at least 5 micrograms obtained per sample. The percentages of naive CD45RAhigh/CD27high T cells were determined by flow cytometry on a PBMC aliquot from every donor. Library preparation was by 5' RACE. Sequenced using an Illumina HiSeq 2500. The second PCR ran for about 6 to 12 cycles and used a J-beta primer mix along with a sample-barcoded 5' primer. Each TCR beta cDNA molecule received a unique molecular identifier from a template-switch 5' adaptor carrying 12 random nucleotides. Each sample yielded at least 2.5 million CDR3-containing paired-end reads. First-strand cDNA synthesis was performed from all RNA using the Mint cDNA synthesis kit, with priming by a TRBC-specific oligonucleotide. Following uracil-DNA glycosylase treatment, all cDNA underwent a first 18-cycle PCR with the universal primers M1SS and BC2_uni_R. The paper's data handling went like this. Normalization of each sample was performed by random selection of 1 million high-quality reads, each carrying a distinct molecular identifier. Instead of being binned into consensus sequences, reads that shared molecular identifiers were thrown out. MiTCR, set to a Q25 quality threshold and the strictest error-elimination algorithm, was used for CDR3 identification, clonotype clustering and error correction. Lower-bound total TCR beta diversity was estimated with a nonparametric unseen species model using Euler transformation. The public sequencing data were trimmed at Q25 with fastp and processed into clonotypes with MiXCR by TCRdb, which kept only in-frame beta chains. Rows are combined by CDR3 protein, so each entry shows the most common genes and DNA. These V and J calls rely on TCRdb rather than the paper's analysis. For this sample the table gives more than 1,000,000 distinct CDR3 sequences, of which about 23% were detected only once. About 0.69% of the sample lies in the top ten.

Relative to germline, V is missing 5 bases and J is missing 5 bases, with 5 bases of the junction outside any gene match. CDR3 length: 14 amino acids, cysteine to phenylalanine. Of all the DNA, just the CDR3 is kept, 42 bases in frame from base 1. The CDR1 and CDR2 encoded by the germline V gene are SQVTM and ANQGSEA. This clonotype was counted only a few times. Its antigen is not yet known. Base qualities are missing; no much larger clone stands one base away. This sample also appeared in a second study, on T cells of mothers and their children. Per the second study: Nine systemically healthy Caucasian individuals served as donors, namely three mothers together with their six children. cDNA synthesis consumed the entire amount of extracted RNA, loaded at about 1.5 ug RNA in each 15 ul reaction. In the second PCR, the M1S primer introduced both the sample barcodes and 2-4 random nucleotides. More than 8 million TCR beta CDR3 reads were obtained from each mother, and roughly 3 million reads were obtained from each child. In both related and unrelated pairs, thymic selection shapes the output of TCR recombination in a similar way, with inherited differences having only a minor effect. Related mother-child pairs always showed normalized repertoire overlap that was slightly higher than in unrelated mother-child pairs, though the difference was never significant. No persistent microchimeric T cell clones were detected, at a sensitivity of 80 to 100 clones per million clonotypes. In the study, deep NGS was used to compare the TCR beta repertoires of mothers and children, and features distinguishing related mother-child pairs from unrelated individuals were sought. On average, the children were around 11 +/- 4 years old, while the mothers were around 40 +/- 4 years old. After adapter ligation was performed with NEBNext reagents, the libraries were sequenced on an Illumina HiSeq 2000 with 100+100 nt paired-end reads. Mother and child libraries were prepared a month apart and sequenced in separate runs to prevent cross-contamination. Between about 500,000 and 2,100,000 distinct TCR beta clonotypes were identified per donor. Naive TCR beta clonotypes were estimated from low-frequency clonotypes matched to each donor's FACS-determined naive share, without sorting.

This clonotype was sampled from a girl aged 2 to 10 in good health. The receptor chain draws on TRBV29-1 and TRBJ2-5, with 13 junctional bases fitting TRBD2. Specimen: blood. The CDR3 protein is CSVRLAGGRETQYF. The nucleotide sequence is TGCAGCGTTCGACTAGCGGGAGGCCGGGAGACCCAGTACTTC. Reference TRBV29-1 and TRBJ2-5 genes cover what lies past the CDR3, so the full variable domain is SAVISQKPSRDICQRGTSLTIQCQVDSQVTMMFWYRQQPGQSLTLIATANQGSEATYESGFVIDKFPISRPNLTFSTLTVSNMSPEDSSIYLCSVRLAGGRETQYFGPGTRLLVL.